These 20 T cell receptor beta chains were sequenced from one sample in a study of T cell changes during pregnancy in multiple sclerosis (dated by TCRdb to the late 2010s). The library was made by the immunoSEQ multiplex PCR assay. The table was pulled from immuneACCESS by TCRdb, which kept in-frame rearrangements only. Such tables lose some clones; where checked, under half of the loss comes from unresolved V genes, and the rest has no known cause. The sample contains roughly 110,000 clones, 91% of them found a single time. The ten most abundant clones make up approximately 1.5% of the sample. The sample consisted of peripheral blood, taken before pregnancy. The source of these receptors is a female donor with multiple sclerosis, enrolled in a pregnancy study.

V usage is TRBV5-8 and J usage is TRBJ2-3; 9 positions match TRBD1. Trimming cost V 4 bases and J 7 bases; bases outside gene matches: 7. CDR1 is SGHTS, CDR2 YDEGEE, per germline. This CDR3 region has 14 residues. Here the CDR3 reads CASSESQGANTQYF. The CDR3, as DNA: TGTGCCAGCAGCGAATCACAGGGGGCAAATACGCAGTATTTT.

This sequence joins TRBV5-1 and TRBJ2-7; 8 bases match TRBD1. Germline lookup yields CDR1 SGHRS and CDR2 YFSETQ. J gave up 6 bases and V 4 bases, and 9 bases lay outside the gene matches. The CDR3 runs 14 residues. CDR3: CASSLPDRGREQYF. The DNA of the CDR3 is TGCGCCAGCAGCCTTCCCGACAGGGGCCGCGAGCAGTACTTC.

The chain couples TRBV9 to TRBJ1-2; 8 bases map to TRBD1. The V gene's germline CDR1 is SGDLS and CDR2 YYNGEE. The length of the CDR3 is 11 residues. V lost 7 bases to trimming and J lost 4 bases; unmatched junction nucleotides: 0. The CDR3 spells CASGTGYGYTF. CDR3 DNA: TGTGCCAGCGGGACAGGCTATGGCTACACCTTC.

This chain links TRBV9 with TRBJ2-7, with D perhaps TRBD2 (5 bases). The CDR3 is 15 amino acids. Looked up from germline, CDR1 is SGDLS and CDR2 is YYNGEE. V lost 4 bases, J lost 1 base, and 15 bases lay in between. The CDR3 DNA follows: TGTGCCAGCAGCCCCGTGGCGGGCGGATCCTACGAGCAGTACTTC. Its protein product is CASSPVAGGSYEQYF.

V is TRBV6-1 and J is TRBJ2-3; 7 positions match TRBD1. With 2 bases clipped from V and 9 bases from J, the junction kept 5 bases outside the gene matches. CDR1 MNHNS and CDR2 SASEGT come from the germline V gene. This CDR3 spans 13 amino acids. CDR3 sequence: CASSEPGTATQYF. CDR3 in DNA: TGTGCCAGCAGTGAACCCGGGACAGCGACGCAGTATTTT.

This clone appeared once. J is TRBJ1-1 and V is TRBV18; D may be TRBD1 (6 bases). V was cut by 3 bases and J by 7 bases, with 12 bases left in between. Germline-derived CDR1 and CDR2 are KGHSH and LQKENI. This CDR3 has 13 residues. CDR3 sequence: CASSPGRGIEAFF. The DNA for the CDR3 is TGTGCCAGCTCACCGGGAAGGGGGATTGAAGCTTTCTTT.

This clone was seen just once. The chain combines TRBV15 with TRBJ1-6; D gene unclear. V shed 1 base and J shed 0 bases, with 10 bases lying between them. This CDR3 is built from 17 residues. Germline-derived CDR1 and CDR2 are LNHNV and YYDKDF (reference sequence). DNA of the CDR3: TGTGCCACCAGCAGAGTCGGGATTAGCTCCTATAATTCACCCCTCCACTTT. Amino acids: CATSRVGISSYNSPLHF.

This chain connects TRBV6-6 to TRBJ1-5; TRBD1 agrees at 9 bases. This CDR3 is built from 14 residues. Germline V lookup: CDR1 MNHNY, CDR2 SVGAGI (reference sequence). With V trimmed by 7 bases and J by 5 bases, 6 bases remained unmatched. The DNA of the CDR3 is TGTGCCAGCACCGAACAGGGGGCCTATCAGCCCCAGCATTTT. Translation: CASTEQGAYQPQHF.

The V and J genes are TRBV29-1 and TRBJ2-1; 8 bases are shared with TRBD1. CDR3 length: 11 amino acids. From germline, CDR1 is SQVTM and CDR2 ANQGSEA. V gave up 6 bases and J gave up 9 bases; unmatched junction bases: 4. The CDR3: CSVNRGTEQFF. The CDR3 region has the DNA TGCAGCGTGAACAGGGGGACTGAGCAGTTCTTC.

CDR3 bases: TGTGCCAGTGGACAGGGGAGGAGGACTGAAGCTTTCTTT. Translation: CASGQGRRTEAFF. V and J are TRBV6-1 and TRBJ1-1, with 9 bases identical to TRBD1. CDR3 length equals 13 residues. The V segment lost 9 bases and the J segment 5 bases; nucleotides outside the gene matches: 7. Germline-derived CDR1 and CDR2 are MNHNS and SASEGT.

This rearrangement joins TRBV5-1 to TRBJ2-2; D is perhaps TRBD1 (6 bases). Germline CDR1 reads SGHRS; CDR2 reads YFSETQ. Trimming left V 5 bases short and J 5 bases short, with 7 bases between. CDR3 length: 12 amino acids. This chain's CDR3 is CASRTGTGELFF. DNA for the CDR3: TGCGCCAGCAGAACAGGGACCGGGGAGCTGTTTTTT.

This chain links TRBV6-1 with TRBJ2-1; a weak D match, TRBD1 (5 bases). Germline values: CDR1 MNHNS, CDR2 SASEGT. The V and J ends lost 3 bases and 9 bases respectively, with 9 bases between them. CDR3 length: 12 residues. The CDR3 DNA is TGTGCCAGCAGTGAGTCAGGGCGTGAGCAGTTCTTC. This sequence encodes CASSESGREQFF.

The chain joins TRBV19 to TRBJ2-2; a possible D gene is TRBD1 (5 bases). V was clipped by 6 bases and J by 0 bases, with 8 bases between them. CDR3 length equals 14 residues. Germline values: CDR1 LNHDA, CDR2 SQIVND (reference sequence). The CDR3 DNA reads as TGTGCCAGTAGGACAGAGCCGAACACCGGGGAGCTGTTTTTT. Translated: CASRTEPNTGELFF. The entire variable domain, with the rest obtained from reference TRBV19 and TRBJ2-2, is as follows: DGGITQSPKYLFRKEGQNVTLSCEQNLNHDAMYWYRQDPGQGLRLIYYSQIVNDFQKGDIAEGYSVSREKKESFPLTVTSAQKNPTAFYLCASRTEPNTGELFFGEGSRLTVL.

This rearrangement joins TRBV7-9 to TRBJ2-1, with a possible D match to TRBD1 (6 bases). Germline V CDR1 and CDR2: SEHNR, FQNEAQ (reference sequence). V was clipped by 0 bases and J by 4 bases, with 7 bases between them. CDR3 length: 14 residues. CDR3 coding DNA: TGTGCCAGCAGCTTAGCGCAGGGGTACAATGAGCAGTTCTTC. This encodes CASSLAQGYNEQFF.

This clone was observed a few times. CDR3 loop: CASSQDRNSLAFF. Here the CDR3 DNA reads TGCGCCAGCAGCCAAGATCGGAACAGTCTCGCTTTCTTT. The gene calls are TRBV4-1 and TRBJ1-1; D is unclear. In germline, CDR1 is MGHRA, CDR2 YSYEKL. The CDR3 totals 13 residues. The germline V and J ends were trimmed by 0 bases and 11 bases, with 13 bases remaining between them.

The chain carries TRBV6-6 and TRBJ1-2, with 8 bases matching TRBD1. This CDR3 region has 15 residues. Trimming removed 7 bases from V and 8 bases from J; junction bases left unmatched: 15. Germline CDR1 reads MNHNY; CDR2 reads SVGAGI (reference sequence). In nucleotides, the CDR3 is TGTGCCAGCACCACACACAGGGGGATGGGGGGGGGCTACACCTTC. It is translated as CASTTHRGMGGGYTF.

The genes are TRBV6-1 and TRBJ1-2; D is unresolved. The CDR3 has 12 residues. V was shortened by 8 bases and J by 2 bases, with 9 bases between the two germline ends. Germline CDR1 MNHNS, CDR2 SASEGT. The CDR3 bases are TGTGCCAGCTCTTCTGTGAACTATGGCTACACCTTC. Translated: CASSSVNYGYTF.

The chain recombines TRBV9 with TRBJ2-5; 9 nucleotides match TRBD2. Losses at the gene ends were 0 bases for V and 4 bases for J; bases not matched to a gene: 7. The germline V gene encodes CDR1 SGDLS and CDR2 YYNGEE. There are 16 residues in the CDR3. The DNA for the CDR3 is TGTGCCAGCAGCGTAGCTGGGGCGGGGGGGCGAGAGACCCAGTACTTC. Translation gives CASSVAGAGGRETQYF.

This clone was seen once. V usage is TRBV5-6 and J usage is TRBJ1-5; maybe TRBD1 (5 bases). Trimming cost V 4 bases and J 3 bases, with 11 bases left between them. The CDR3 totals 14 residues. Per the germline V gene, CDR1 is SGHDT and CDR2 is YYEEEE. This chain's CDR3 is CASSRGTTNQPQHF. The CDR3 bases are TGTGCCAGCAGCCGCGGGACGACCAATCAGCCCCAGCATTTT.

Only one count was recorded for this clone. The CDR3 DNA reads TGTGCCAGCAGCTTACTGGCCCCGGGACAGGGGAAAAACGAGCAGTACTTC. This translates into CASSLLAPGQGKNEQYF. This chain connects TRBV7-3 to TRBJ2-5; 10 bases align to TRBD1. The end of the DNA fits TRBJ2-7 better, so the J call may be wrong. Germline-derived CDR1 and CDR2 are SGHTA and FQGTGA. This CDR3 is built from 17 residues.